These 9 T cell receptor beta chains were sequenced from one sample in a study of beta chain features in type 1 diabetes. Regarding the study as a whole: Shortening of TCRB CDR3s, moderate but significant, appeared in all four CD4+ subsets of Type 1 diabetes patients.

The whole isolated RNA underwent reverse transcription, so sequencing captured expressed TCRB transcripts. Clones were read by immunoSEQ multiplex PCR, and TCRdb kept only the in-frame ones, dropping some. The sample holds roughly 330,000 clones, 13% seen once. Their specific antigens are unknown. The specimen was naive CD4+ T cells from blood. The source is a woman aged 18-30 years with type 1 diabetes.

J is TRBJ2-3 and V is TRBV9, with 8 nucleotides matching TRBD2. This CDR3 has 16 residues. Germline CDR1 SGDLS, CDR2 YYNGEE. V lost 1 base, J lost 0 bases, and 4 bases stayed unmatched. CDR3 loop: CASSVRASGSTDTQYF. The CDR3 nucleotides read TGTGCCAGCAGCGTACGGGCTAGCGGGAGCACAGATACGCAGTATTTT.

The V and J genes are TRBV11-2 and TRBJ2-1; D gene ambiguous. V was cut by 3 bases and J by 6 bases, with 15 bases left in between. Per the germline V gene, CDR1 is SGHAT and CDR2 is FQNNGV. This CDR3 spans 15 amino acids. Here the CDR3 reads CASSFSNPGINEQFF. The DNA for the CDR3 is TGTGCCAGCAGCTTTTCCAACCCGGGTATCAATGAGCAGTTCTTC. Looking up the rest from reference TRBV11-2 and TRBJ2-1 gives the full variable domain: EAGVAQSPRYKIIEKRQSVAFWCNPISGHATLYWYQQILGQGPKLLIQFQNNGVVDDSQLPKDRFSAERLKGVDSTLKIQPAKLEDSAVYLCASSFSNPGINEQFFGPGTRLTVL.

The V gene is TRBV20-1, the J gene TRBJ2-5; unclear D gene. The J call may be incorrect, as the DNA end agrees better with TRBJ2-7. In germline, CDR1 is DFQATT, CDR2 SNEGSKA (reference sequence). This CDR3 has 11 amino acids. The CDR3 DNA reads as TGCAGTGCTTTTTGGTCCCACGAGCAGTACTTC. It translates to CSAFWSHEQYF.

This clone came up a few times. The sample holds other DNA sequences that translate to the same CDR3. The chain recombines TRBV19 with TRBJ2-5; D is undetermined. Germline CDR1 and CDR2: LNHDA and SQIVND (reference sequence). The CDR3 is 11 amino acids. With 3 bases removed from V and 4 bases from J, the gap between germline ends came to 3 bases. The CDR3 is CASSIRETQYF. In DNA, the CDR3 is TGTGCCAGTAGTATTAGAGAGACCCAGTACTTC.

This clone has a handful of counts. The chain couples TRBV7-2 to TRBJ1-4; 7 bases fit TRBD1. Germline V gene data show CDR1 as SGHTA and CDR2 as FQGNSA. The CDR3 has 15 amino acids. J gave up 3 bases and V 2 bases, and 3 bases lay outside the gene matches. CDR3 bases: TGTGCCAGCAGCTTACAGGGACAGCCTAATGAAAAACTGTTTTTT. As protein: CASSLQGQPNEKLFF. The full variable domain, its missing parts supplied by reference TRBV7-2 and TRBJ1-4, is GAGVSQSPSNKVTEKGKDVELRCDPISGHTALYWYRQSLGQGLEFLIYFQGNSAPDKSGLPSDRFSAERTGGSVSTLTIQRTQQEDSAVYLCASSLQGQPNEKLFFGSGTQLSVL.

V usage is TRBV28 and J usage is TRBJ1-2; 8 bases are shared with TRBD1. This CDR3 contains 12 residues. Germline CDR1 is MDHEN and CDR2 is SYDVKM. V trimming: 6 bases; J trimming: 7 bases; junction bases outside the gene matches: 4. The CDR3 is CASRLTGAGYTF. In nucleotides, the CDR3 is TGTGCCAGCAGGCTGACAGGGGCTGGCTACACCTTC.

Only a few counts were recorded for this clone. The V gene is TRBV5-1, the J gene TRBJ2-3; possibly TRBD2 for D (5 bases). CDR3 length: 15 residues. Trimming took 0 bases from V and 2 from J, leaving 10 bases between them. The germline V gene encodes CDR1 SGHRS and CDR2 YFSETQ. The CDR3 loop is CASSLAGLTTDTQYF. The CDR3 region has the DNA TGCGCCAGCAGCTTGGCCGGACTCACCACAGATACGCAGTATTTT.

This rearrangement joins TRBV19 to TRBJ2-1, with 9 bases identical to TRBD1. The CDR3 has 13 residues. Germline assignment: CDR1 LNHDA and CDR2 SQIVND (reference sequence). With V trimmed by 7 bases and J by 9 bases, 7 bases remained unmatched. The CDR3 DNA reads TGTGCCAGTACGGACAGGGGTCAGGGTGAGCAGTTCTTC. Amino acid sequence: CASTDRGQGEQFF.

The chain combines TRBV28 with TRBJ2-7, with D maybe TRBD1 (5 bases). CDR3 length equals 15 residues. With 10 bases removed from V and 5 bases from J, the gap between germline ends came to 24 bases. Germline-derived CDR1 and CDR2 are MDHEN and SYDVKM. The CDR3 here is CATHPPQGLFDEQYF. For the CDR3, the DNA is TGTGCCACACACCCGCCCCAGGGTCTTTTCGACGAGCAGTACTTC.